The source of this TCR beta chain is a study of T cells in Graves' hyperthyroidism and ophthalmopathy. V lost 6 bases to trimming and J lost 3 bases, with 9 bases between them. From germline, CDR1 is SNHLY and CDR2 FYNNEI. The CDR3 extends over 14 amino acids. This clonotype was counted a few times. TCR beta CDR3 region amplification was performed from RNA transcripts. An initial round of RT-PCR targeting the TCR CDR3 relied on the HTBI primer set. One entry per CDR3 protein, called by TCRdb with MiXCR from the multiplex PCR reads. The sample has approximately 260,000 distinct CDR3 sequences, about 16% seen once.

The sample comprised blood. This TCR derives from a woman aged 45-65 years with Graves' hyperthyroidism that later progressed to Graves' ophthalmopathy. This sequence joins TRBV2 and TRBJ1-6, with D possibly being TRBD1 (5 bases). In DNA, the CDR3 is TGTGCCAGCAGGGGACGAGACTATAATTCACCCCTCCACTTT. It specifies CASRGRDYNSPLHF.